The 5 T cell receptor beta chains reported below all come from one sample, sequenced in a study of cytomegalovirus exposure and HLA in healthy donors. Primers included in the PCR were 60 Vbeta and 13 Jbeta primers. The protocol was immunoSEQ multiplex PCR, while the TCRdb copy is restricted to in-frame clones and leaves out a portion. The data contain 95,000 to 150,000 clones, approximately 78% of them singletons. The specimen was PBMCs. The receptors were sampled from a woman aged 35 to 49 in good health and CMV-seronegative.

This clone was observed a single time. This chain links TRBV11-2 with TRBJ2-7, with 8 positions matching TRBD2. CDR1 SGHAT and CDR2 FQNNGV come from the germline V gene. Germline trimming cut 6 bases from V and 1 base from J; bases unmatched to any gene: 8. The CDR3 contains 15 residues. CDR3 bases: TGTGCCAGCAGAAAATACAGCGGGAGTTCCTACGAGCAGTACTTC. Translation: CASRKYSGSSYEQYF.

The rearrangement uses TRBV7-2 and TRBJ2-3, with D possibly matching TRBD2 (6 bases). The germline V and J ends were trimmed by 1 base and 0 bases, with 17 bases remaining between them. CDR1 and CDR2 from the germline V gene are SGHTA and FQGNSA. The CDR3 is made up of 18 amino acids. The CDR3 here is CASSLEGALAASTDTQYF. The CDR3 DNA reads TGTGCCAGCAGCTTAGAGGGTGCACTAGCAGCTAGCACAGATACGCAGTATTTT.

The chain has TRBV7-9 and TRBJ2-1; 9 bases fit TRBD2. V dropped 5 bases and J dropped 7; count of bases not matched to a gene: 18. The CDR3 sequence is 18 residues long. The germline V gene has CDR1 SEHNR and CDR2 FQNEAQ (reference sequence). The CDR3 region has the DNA TGTGCCAGCAGCCCACCCCTGGTCGCGGGAGGGCTTCTTAATGAGCAGTTCTTC. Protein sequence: CASSPPLVAGGLLNEQFF.

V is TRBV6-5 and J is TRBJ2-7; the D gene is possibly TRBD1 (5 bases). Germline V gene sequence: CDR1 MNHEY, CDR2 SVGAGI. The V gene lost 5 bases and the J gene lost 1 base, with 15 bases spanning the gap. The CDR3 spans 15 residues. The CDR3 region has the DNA TGTGCCAGCAGTCCCCAGGGATTGGTTTCCTACGAGCAGTACTTC. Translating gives CASSPQGLVSYEQYF.

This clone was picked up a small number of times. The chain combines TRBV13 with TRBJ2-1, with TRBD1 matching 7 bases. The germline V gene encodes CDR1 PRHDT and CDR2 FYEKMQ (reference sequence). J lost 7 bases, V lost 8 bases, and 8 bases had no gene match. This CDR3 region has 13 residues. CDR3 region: CASAEDRQNEQFF. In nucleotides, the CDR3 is TGTGCCAGCGCCGAGGACAGGCAGAATGAGCAGTTCTTC.